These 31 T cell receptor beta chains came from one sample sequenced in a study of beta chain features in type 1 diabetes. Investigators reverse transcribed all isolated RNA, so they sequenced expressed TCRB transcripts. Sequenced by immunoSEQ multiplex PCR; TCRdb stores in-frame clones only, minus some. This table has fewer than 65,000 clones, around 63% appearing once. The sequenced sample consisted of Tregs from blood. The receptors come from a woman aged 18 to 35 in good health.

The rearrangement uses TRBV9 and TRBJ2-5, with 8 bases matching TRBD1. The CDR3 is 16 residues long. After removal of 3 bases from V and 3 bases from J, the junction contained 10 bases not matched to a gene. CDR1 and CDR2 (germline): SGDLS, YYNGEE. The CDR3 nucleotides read TGTGCCAGCAGCGAGGCCCTCGGGACAGGCGAAGAGACCCAGTACTTC. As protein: CASSEALGTGEETQYF.

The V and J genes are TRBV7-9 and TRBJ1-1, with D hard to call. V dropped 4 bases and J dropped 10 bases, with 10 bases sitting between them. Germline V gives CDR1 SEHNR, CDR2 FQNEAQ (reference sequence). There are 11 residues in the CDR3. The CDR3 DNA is TGTGCCAGCAGCTCAGTCTCCGCAGCTTTCTTT. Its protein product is CASSSVSAAFF.

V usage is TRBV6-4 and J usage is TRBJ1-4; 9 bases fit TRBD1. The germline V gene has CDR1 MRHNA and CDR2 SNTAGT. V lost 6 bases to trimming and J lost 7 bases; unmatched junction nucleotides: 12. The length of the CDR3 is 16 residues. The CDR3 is CASRDRGKAGPEKLFF. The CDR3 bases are TGTGCCAGCAGAGACAGGGGGAAAGCTGGACCTGAAAAACTGTTTTTT.

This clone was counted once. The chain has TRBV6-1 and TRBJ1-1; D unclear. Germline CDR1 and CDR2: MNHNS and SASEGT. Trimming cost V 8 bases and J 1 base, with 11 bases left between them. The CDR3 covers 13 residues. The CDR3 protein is CASVSGRNTEAFF. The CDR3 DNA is TGTGCCAGCGTTAGTGGGAGGAACACTGAAGCTTTCTTT.

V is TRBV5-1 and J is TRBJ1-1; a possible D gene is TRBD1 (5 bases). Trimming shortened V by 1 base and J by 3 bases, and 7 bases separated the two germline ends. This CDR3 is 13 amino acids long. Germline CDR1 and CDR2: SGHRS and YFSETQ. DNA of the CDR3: TGCGCCAGCAGCTTGATAGGGGACACTGAAGCTTTCTTT. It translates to CASSLIGDTEAFF.

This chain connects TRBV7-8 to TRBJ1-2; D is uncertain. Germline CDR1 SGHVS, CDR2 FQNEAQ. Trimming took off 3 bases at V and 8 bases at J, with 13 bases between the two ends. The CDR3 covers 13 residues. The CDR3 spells CASSFAAGSGYTF. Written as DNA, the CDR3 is TGTGCCAGCAGCTTCGCTGCAGGCTCCGGCTACACCTTC.

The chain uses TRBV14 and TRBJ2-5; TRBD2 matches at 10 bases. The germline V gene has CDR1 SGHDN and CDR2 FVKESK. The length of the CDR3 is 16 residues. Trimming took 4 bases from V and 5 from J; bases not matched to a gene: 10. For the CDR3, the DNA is TGTGCCAGCAGCCCTCCGAATAGCGGGAGGTCGGAGACCCAGTACTTC. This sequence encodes CASSPPNSGRSETQYF.

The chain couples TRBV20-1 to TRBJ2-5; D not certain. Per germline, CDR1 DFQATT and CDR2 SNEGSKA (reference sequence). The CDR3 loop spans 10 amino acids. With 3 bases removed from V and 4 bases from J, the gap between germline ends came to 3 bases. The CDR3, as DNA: TGCAGTGCTAGGGCAGAGACCCAGTACTTC. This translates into CSARAETQYF.

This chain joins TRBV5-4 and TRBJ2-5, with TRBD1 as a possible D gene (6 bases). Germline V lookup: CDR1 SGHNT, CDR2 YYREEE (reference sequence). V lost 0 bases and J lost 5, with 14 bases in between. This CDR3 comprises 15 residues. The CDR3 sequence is CASSLGGSGVETQYF. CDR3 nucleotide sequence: TGTGCCAGCAGCTTGGGAGGGTCAGGGGTTGAGACCCAGTACTTC.

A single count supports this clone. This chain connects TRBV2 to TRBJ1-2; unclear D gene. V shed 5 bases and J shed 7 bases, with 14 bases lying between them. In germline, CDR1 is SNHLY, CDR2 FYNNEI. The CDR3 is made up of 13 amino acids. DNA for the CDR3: TGTGCCAGCAGTACAACCCCCGCGGGTGGCTACACCTTC. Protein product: CASSTTPAGGYTF.

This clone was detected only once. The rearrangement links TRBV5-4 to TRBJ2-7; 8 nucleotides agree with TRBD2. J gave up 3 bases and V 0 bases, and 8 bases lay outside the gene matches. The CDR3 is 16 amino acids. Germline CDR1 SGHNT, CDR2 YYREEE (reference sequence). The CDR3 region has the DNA TGTGCCAGCAGCTTGGGGAGCGGGGGTAAAGGCTACGAGCAGTACTTC. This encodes CASSLGSGGKGYEQYF.

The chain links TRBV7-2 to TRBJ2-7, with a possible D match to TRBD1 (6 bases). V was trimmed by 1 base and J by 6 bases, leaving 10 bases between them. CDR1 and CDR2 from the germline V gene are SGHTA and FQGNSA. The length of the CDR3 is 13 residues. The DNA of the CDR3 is TGTGCCAGCAGCTTAGGCACCAGGGGCGAGCAGTACTTC. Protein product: CASSLGTRGEQYF.

The CDR3 region is CASSPTESYEQYF. CDR3 in DNA: TGTGCCAGCAGCCCGACAGAGTCCTACGAGCAGTACTTC. The genes are TRBV7-9 and TRBJ2-7, with a tentative D call TRBD1 (5 bases). CDR1 is SEHNR and CDR2 is FQNEAQ in the germline V gene (reference sequence). This CDR3 contains 13 residues. V lost 5 bases and J lost 1, with 9 bases in between.

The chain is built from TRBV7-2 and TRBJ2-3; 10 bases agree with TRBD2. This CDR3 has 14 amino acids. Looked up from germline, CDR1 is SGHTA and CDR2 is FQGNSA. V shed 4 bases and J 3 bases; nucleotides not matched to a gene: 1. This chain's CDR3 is CASSSGLATDTQYF. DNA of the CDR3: TGTGCCAGCAGCTCGGGACTAGCGACAGATACGCAGTATTTT. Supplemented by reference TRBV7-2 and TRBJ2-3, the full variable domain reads GAGVSQSPSNKVTEKGKDVELRCDPISGHTALYWYRQSLGQGLEFLIYFQGNSAPDKSGLPSDRFSAERTGGSVSTLTIQRTQQEDSAVYLCASSSGLATDTQYFGPGTRLTVL.

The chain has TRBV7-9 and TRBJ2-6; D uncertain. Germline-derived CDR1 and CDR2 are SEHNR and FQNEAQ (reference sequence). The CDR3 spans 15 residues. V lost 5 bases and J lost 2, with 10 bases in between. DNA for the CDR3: TGTGCCAGCAGCGCCCATTTAGCTGGGGCCAACGTCCTGACTTTC. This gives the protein CASSAHLAGANVLTF.

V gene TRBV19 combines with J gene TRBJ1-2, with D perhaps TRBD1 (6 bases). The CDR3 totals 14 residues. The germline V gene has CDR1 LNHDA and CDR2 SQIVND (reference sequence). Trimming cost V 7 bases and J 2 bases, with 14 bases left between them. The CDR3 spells CASTSTRGNYGYTF. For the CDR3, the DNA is TGTGCCAGTACCTCGACCAGGGGAAACTATGGCTACACCTTC. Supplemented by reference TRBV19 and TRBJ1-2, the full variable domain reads DGGITQSPKYLFRKEGQNVTLSCEQNLNHDAMYWYRQDPGQGLRLIYYSQIVNDFQKGDIAEGYSVSREKKESFPLTVTSAQKNPTAFYLCASTSTRGNYGYTFGSGTRLTVV.

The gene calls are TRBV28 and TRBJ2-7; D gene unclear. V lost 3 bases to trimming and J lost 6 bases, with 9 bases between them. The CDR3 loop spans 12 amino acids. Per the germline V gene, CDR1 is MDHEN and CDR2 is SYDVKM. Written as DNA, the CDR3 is TGTGCCAGCAGTTTTTATACCGGCGAGCAGTACTTC. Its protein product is CASSFYTGEQYF. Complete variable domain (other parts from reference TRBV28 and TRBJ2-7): DVKVTQSSRYLVKRTGEKVFLECVQDMDHENMFWYRQDPGLGLRLIYFSYDVKMKEKGDIPEGYSVSREKKERFSLILESASTNQTSMYLCASSFYTGEQYFGPGTRLTVT.

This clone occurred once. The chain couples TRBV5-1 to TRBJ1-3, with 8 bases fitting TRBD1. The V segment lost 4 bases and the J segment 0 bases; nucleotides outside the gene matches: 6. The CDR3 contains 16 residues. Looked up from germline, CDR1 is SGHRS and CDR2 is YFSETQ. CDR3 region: CASSLGQGTSGNTIYF. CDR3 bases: TGCGCCAGCAGCCTAGGACAGGGAACCTCTGGAAACACCATATATTTT.

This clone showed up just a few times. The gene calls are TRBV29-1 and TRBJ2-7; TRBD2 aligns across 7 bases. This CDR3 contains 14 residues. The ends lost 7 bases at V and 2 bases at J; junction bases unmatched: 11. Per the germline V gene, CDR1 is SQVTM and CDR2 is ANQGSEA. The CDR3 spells CSARGGQPPYEQYF. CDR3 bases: TGCAGCGCGCGGGGAGGGCAGCCCCCCTACGAGCAGTACTTC.

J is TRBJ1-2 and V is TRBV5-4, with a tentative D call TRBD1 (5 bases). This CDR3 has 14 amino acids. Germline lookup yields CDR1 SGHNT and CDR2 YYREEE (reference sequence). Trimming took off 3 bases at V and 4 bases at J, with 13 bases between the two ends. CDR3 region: CASSSPTVRYGYTF. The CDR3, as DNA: TGTGCCAGCAGCTCACCGACAGTCCGCTATGGCTACACCTTC.

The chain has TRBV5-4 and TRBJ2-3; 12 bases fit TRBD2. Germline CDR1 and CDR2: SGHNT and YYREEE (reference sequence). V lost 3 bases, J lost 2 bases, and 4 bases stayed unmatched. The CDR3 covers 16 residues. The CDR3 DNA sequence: TGTGCCAGCAGCTCCGGGACTAGCGGGTTCACAGATACGCAGTATTTT. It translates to CASSSGTSGFTDTQYF. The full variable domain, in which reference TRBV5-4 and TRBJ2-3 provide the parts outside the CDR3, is ETGVTQSPTHLIKTRGQQVTLRCSSQSGHNTVSWYQQALGQGPQFIFQYYREEENGRGNFPPRFSGLQFPNYSSELNVNALELDDSALYLCASSSGTSGFTDTQYFGPGTRLTVL.

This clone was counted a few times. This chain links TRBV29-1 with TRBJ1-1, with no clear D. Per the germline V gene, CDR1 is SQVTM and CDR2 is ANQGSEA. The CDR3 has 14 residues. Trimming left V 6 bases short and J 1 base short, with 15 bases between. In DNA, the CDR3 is TGCAGCGTCGCCCTGACAACAGCGAACACTGAAGCTTTCTTT. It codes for CSVALTTANTEAFF.

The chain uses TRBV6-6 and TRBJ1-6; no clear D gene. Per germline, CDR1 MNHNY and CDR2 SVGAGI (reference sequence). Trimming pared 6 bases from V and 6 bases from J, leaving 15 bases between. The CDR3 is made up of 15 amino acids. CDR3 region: CASRRRREGNSPLHF. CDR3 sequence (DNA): TGTGCCAGCAGAAGGCGGCGGGAGGGTAATTCACCCCTCCACTTT.

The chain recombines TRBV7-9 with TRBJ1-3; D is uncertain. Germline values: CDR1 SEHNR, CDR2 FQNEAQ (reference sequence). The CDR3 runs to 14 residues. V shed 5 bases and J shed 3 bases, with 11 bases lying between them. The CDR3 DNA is TGTGCCAGCAGCCCCTTGCCGGTTGGAAACACCATATATTTT. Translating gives CASSPLPVGNTIYF.

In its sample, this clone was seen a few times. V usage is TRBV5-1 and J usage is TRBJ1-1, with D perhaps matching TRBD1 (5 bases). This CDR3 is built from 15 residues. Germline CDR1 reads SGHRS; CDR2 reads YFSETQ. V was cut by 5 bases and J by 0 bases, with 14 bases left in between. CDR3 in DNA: TGCGCCAGCAGATATCGACCGGGGGTGAACACTGAAGCTTTCTTT. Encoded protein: CASRYRPGVNTEAFF. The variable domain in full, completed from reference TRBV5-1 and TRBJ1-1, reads KAGVTQTPRYLIKTRGQQVTLSCSPISGHRSVSWYQQTPGQGLQFLFEYFSETQRNKGNFPGRFSGRQFSNSRSEMNVSTLELGDSALYLCASRYRPGVNTEAFFGQGTRLTVV.

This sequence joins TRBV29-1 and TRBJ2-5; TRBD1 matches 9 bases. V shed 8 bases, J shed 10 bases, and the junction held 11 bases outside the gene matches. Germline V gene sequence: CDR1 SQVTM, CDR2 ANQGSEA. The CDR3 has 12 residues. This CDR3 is CSSQGQGEFQYF. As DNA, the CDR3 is TGCAGCTCCCAGGGACAGGGCGAATTCCAGTACTTC. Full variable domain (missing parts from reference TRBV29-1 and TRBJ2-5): SAVISQKPSRDICQRGTSLTIQCQVDSQVTMMFWYRQQPGQSLTLIATANQGSEATYESGFVIDKFPISRPNLTFSTLTVSNMSPEDSSIYLCSSQGQGEFQYFGPGTRLLVL.

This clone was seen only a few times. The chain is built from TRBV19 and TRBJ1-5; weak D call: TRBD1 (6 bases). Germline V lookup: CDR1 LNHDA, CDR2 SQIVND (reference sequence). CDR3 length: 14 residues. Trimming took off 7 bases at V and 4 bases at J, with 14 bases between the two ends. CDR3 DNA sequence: TGTGCCAGTACTTTGGACAGAGGGAATCAGCCCCAGCATTTT. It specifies CASTLDRGNQPQHF.

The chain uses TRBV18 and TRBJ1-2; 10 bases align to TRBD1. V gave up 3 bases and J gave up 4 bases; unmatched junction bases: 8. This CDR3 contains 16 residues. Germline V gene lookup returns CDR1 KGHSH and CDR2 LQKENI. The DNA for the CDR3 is TGTGCCAGCTCACCTTCCGGGACAGGGGCGATCTATGGCTACACCTTC. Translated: CASSPSGTGAIYGYTF.

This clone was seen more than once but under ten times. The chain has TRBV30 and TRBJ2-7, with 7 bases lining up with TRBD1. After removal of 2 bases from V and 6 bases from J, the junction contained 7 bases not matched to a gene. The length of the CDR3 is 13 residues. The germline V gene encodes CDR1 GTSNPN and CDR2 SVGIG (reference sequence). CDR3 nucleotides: TGTGCCTGGAGTCGTGACAGGGATTCCGAGCAGTACTTC. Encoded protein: CAWSRDRDSEQYF.

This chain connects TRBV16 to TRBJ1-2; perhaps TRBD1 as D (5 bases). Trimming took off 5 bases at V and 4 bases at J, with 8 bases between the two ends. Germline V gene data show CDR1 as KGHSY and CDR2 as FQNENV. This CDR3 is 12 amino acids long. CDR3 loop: CASSDGGYGYTF. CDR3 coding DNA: TGTGCCAGCAGCGACGGGGGCTATGGCTACACCTTC.

CDR3 in amino acids: CSVIPRDTEAFF. DNA of the CDR3: TGCAGCGTCATACCCCGGGACACTGAAGCTTTCTTT. V and J are TRBV29-1 and TRBJ1-1, with D unclear. Trimming cost V 6 bases and J 3 bases, with 11 bases left between them. CDR1 is SQVTM and CDR2 is ANQGSEA in the germline V gene. This CDR3 is built from 12 residues.